This paragraph covers one T cell receptor (beta chain) sequence. Time point indicated: pretreatment peripheral blood. Produced via immunoSEQ multiplex PCR; TCRdb's table is partial and in-frame only. In the table there are around 130,000 clones, roughly 84% of which are singletons. The germline gives CDR1 SGHTA, CDR2 FQGNSA. The CDR3 consists of 16 residues. The V segment lost 0 bases and the J segment 6 bases; nucleotides outside the gene matches: 9. This entry comes from a study of PD-L1 blockade in urothelial cancer. Overall study: It was at 3 weeks (second dose) and 6 weeks after treatment start that blood was analyzed.

The source material was PBMCs, sampled around atezolizumab (anti-PD-L1) treatment. This TCR came from a man aged 45-65 years with urothelial cancer. This chain connects TRBV7-2 to TRBJ1-2, with 8 bases lining up with TRBD1. CDR3 protein: CASSLALNRGSNGYTF. CDR3 DNA sequence: TGTGCCAGCAGCTTAGCGCTAAACAGGGGGAGTAATGGCTACACCTTC.